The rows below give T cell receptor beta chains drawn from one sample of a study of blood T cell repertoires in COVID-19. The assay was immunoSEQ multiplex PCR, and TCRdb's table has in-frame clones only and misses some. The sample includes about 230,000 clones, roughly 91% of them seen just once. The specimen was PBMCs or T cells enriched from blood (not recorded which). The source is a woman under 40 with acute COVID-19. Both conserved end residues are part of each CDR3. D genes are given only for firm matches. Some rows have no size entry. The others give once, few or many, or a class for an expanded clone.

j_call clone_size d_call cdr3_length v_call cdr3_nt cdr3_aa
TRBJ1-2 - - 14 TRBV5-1 TGCGCCAGCAGCTTCCGGGTCTCAGGGGATGGCTACACCTTC CASSFRVSGDGYTF
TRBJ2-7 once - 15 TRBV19 TGTGCCAGTAGTATCCCGGGACAAGTACTACGAGGGCAGTACTTC CASSIPGQVLRGQYF
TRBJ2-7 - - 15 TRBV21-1 TGTGCCAGCAGCAAATTAGCGGACAGGGCTAACGAGCAGTACTTC CASSKLADRANEQYF
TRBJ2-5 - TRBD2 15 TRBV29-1 TGCAGCGTTGAGAGACTAGCGGGGGGCGGAGAGACCCAGTACTTC CSVERLAGGGETQYF
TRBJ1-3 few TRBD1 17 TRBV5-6 TGTGCCAGCAGCTTTCCTCCGGGACAGGGTTCGAGAAACACCATATATTTT CASSFPPGQGSRNTIYF
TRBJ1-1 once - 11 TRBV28 TGTGCCAGCGTCGCGCGGGCTGAAGCTTTCTTT CASVARAEAFF
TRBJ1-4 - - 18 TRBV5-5 TGTGCCAGCAGCTTAGGACAGATCGATCCCACTTACAATGAAAAACTGTTTTTT CASSLGQIDPTYNEKLFF
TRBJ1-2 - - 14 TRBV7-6 TGTGCCAGCAGCCCTAGACAGGTCGTGGGCAGCTACACCTTC CASSPRQVVGSYTF
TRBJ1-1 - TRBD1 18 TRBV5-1 TGCGCCAGCAGCTTGGGAAGGGGGTGGGGACAGCAGAACACTGAAGCTTTCTTT CASSLGRGWGQQNTEAFF
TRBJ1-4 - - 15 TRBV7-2 TGTGCCAGCAGTTCCGCAGGGTCCGGATATGAAAAACTGTTTTTT CASSSAGSGYEKLFF
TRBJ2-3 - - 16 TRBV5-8 TGTGCCAGCATCCCAGTCGCCGACACCTCCACAGATACGCAGTATTTT CASIPVADTSTDTQYF
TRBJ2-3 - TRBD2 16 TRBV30 TGTGCCTGTACCACGGGACTAGCGGGGGCGTCGGATACGCAGTATTTT CACTTGLAGASDTQYF
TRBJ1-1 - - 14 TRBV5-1 TGCGCCAGCAGCTTGAAAGTCCAGGGCGCTGAAGCTTTCTTT CASSLKVQGAEAFF
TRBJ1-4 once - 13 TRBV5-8 TGTGCCAGCAGACAATCGGGAGTTGAAAAACTGTTTTTT CASRQSGVEKLFF
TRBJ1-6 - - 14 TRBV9 TGTGCCAGCAGCGTAGATCCTACCAATTCACCCCTCCACTTT CASSVDPTNSPLHF
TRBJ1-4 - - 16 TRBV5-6 TGTGCCAGCAGCCACGCCGACAGGACGACTAATGAAAAACTGTTTTTT CASSHADRTTNEKLFF
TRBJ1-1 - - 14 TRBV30 TGTGCCTGCTCCTCAAGGGGAACGCGGACTGAAGCTTTCTTT CACSSRGTRTEAFF
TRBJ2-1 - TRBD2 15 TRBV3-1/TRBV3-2 TGTGCCAGCAGCCAAGAGGGTTTCGGCGGGGGGTTCCAGTTCTTC CASSQEGFGGGFQFF
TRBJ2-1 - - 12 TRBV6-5 TGTGCCAGCAACCCAGGCTACAATGAGCAGTTCTTC CASNPGYNEQFF
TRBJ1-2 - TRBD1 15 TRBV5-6 TGTGCCAGCAGCTCGTTACAGGGGGCGATAGATGGCTACACCTTC CASSSLQGAIDGYTF
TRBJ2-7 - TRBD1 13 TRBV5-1 TGCGCCAGCAGCCTAGAACAGGGGCGCGAGCAGTACTTC CASSLEQGREQYF
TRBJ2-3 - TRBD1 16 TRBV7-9 TGTGCCAGCAGCTTAGTTGGGACAGGGCGTACAGATACGCAGTATTTT CASSLVGTGRTDTQYF
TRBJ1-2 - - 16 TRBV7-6 TGTGCCAGCAGCTCCATAGACAGCCCAACTAACTATGGCTACACCTTC CASSSIDSPTNYGYTF
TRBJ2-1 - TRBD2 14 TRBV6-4 TGTGCCAGCAGTCGACTAGCGGGTTACAATGAGCAGTTCTTC CASSRLAGYNEQFF
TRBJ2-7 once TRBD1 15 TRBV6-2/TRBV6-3 TGTGCCAGCAGTTACGCCAGACAGGGGGCCTACGAGCAGTACTTC CASSYARQGAYEQYF
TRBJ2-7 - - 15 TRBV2 TGTGCCAGCAGTGATCTCGGCAGGCGAACCTACGAGCAGTACTTC CASSDLGRRTYEQYF
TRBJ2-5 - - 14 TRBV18 TGTGCCAGCTCACCAGAAACAGGGATGGAGACCCAGTACTTC CASSPETGMETQYF
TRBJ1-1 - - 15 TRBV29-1 TGCAGCGTTGTTGGCGTCCAGCTCAGAGGCACTGAAGCTTTCTTT CSVVGVQLRGTEAFF
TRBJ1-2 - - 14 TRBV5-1 TGCGCCAGCAGCAACGATTTGCGCAACTATGGCTACACCTTC CASSNDLRNYGYTF
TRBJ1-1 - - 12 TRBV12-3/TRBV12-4 TGTGCCAGCATTCTCGGAGGCACTGAAGCTTTCTTT CASILGGTEAFF
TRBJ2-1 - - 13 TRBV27 TGTGCCAGCGCCCGCGGGCCTTACAATGAGCAGTTCTTC CASARGPYNEQFF
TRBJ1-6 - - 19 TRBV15 TGTGCCACCAGCACACCGCGAGGCACGGCCGGGGTCTATAATTCACCCCTCCACTTT CATSTPRGTAGVYNSPLHF
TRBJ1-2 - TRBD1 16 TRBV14 TGTGCCAGCAGCCATGGGACAGGATCTTTTCTTAATGGCTACACCTTC CASSHGTGSFLNGYTF